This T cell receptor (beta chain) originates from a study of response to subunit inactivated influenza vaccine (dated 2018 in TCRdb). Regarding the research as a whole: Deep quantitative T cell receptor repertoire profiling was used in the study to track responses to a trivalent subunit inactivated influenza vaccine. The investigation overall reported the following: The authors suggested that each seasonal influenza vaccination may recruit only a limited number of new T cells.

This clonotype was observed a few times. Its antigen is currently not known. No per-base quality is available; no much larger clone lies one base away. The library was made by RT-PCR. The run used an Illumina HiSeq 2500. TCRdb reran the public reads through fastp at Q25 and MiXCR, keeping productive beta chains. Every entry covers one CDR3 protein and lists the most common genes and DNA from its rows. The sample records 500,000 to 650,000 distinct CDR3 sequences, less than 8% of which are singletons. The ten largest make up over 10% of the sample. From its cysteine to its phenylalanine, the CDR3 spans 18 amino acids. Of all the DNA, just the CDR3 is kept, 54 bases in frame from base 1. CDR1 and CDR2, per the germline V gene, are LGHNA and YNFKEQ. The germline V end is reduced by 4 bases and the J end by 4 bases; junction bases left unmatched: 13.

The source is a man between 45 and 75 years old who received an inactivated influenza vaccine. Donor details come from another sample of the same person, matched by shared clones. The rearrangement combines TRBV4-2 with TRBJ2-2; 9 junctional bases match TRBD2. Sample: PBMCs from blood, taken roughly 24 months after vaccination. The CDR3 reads CASSPLGGGRATTGELFF. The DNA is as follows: TGTGCCAGCAGCCCCCTTGGTGGCGGGAGGGCCACCACCGGGGAGCTGTTTTTT.